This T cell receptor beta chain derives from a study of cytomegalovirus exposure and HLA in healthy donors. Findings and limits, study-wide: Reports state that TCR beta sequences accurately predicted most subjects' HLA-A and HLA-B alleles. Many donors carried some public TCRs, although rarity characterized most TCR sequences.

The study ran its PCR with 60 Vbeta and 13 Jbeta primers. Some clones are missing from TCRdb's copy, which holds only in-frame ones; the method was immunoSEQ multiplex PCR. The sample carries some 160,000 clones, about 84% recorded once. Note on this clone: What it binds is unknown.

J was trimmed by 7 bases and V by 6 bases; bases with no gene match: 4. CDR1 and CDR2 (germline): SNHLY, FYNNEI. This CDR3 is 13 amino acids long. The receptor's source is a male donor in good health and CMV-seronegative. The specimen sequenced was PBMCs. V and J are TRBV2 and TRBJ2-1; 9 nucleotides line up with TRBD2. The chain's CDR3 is CASRMGLANEQFF. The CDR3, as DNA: TGTGCCAGCAGAATGGGACTAGCTAATGAGCAGTTCTTC. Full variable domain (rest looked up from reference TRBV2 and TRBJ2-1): EPEVTQTPSHQVTQMGQEVILRCVPISNHLYFYWYRQILGQKVEFLVSFYNNEISEKSEIFDDQFSVERPDGSNFTLKIRSTKLEDSAMYFCASRMGLANEQFFGPGTRLTVL.